This TCR beta chain was found in a study of regulatory T cells in long-lasting Graves disease. Arm-PCR of CDR3 regions and iRepertoire HTBI primers were used to build TCR beta libraries. MiXCR, applied by TCRdb to the multiplex PCR reads, yields one record per CDR3 protein. The sample yields hundreds of thousands of distinct CDR3 sequences, around 21% seen once. Germline V gene data show CDR1 as DFQATT and CDR2 as SNEGSKA (reference sequence). The CDR3 consists of 14 residues. Trimming removed 5 bases from V and 4 bases from J; junction bases left unmatched: 6. Time point indicated: persistent/refractory GD, antithyroid drugs over 5 years with positive TRAb. PBMC RNA was the source of the TCR library. Graves' disease was diagnosed by American Thyroid Association guidelines. There are a few counts of this clonotype.

The sample consisted of peripheral blood mononuclear cells (PBMCs), taken when the disease was refractory, from a patient treated with antithyroid drugs. The chain carries TRBV20-1 and TRBJ1-1; 11 nucleotides line up with TRBD1. The TCR was taken from a female donor with Graves disease. In nucleotides, the CDR3 is TGCAGTGCTGGGGACAGGGGGGCGAGCACTGAAGCTTTCTTT. It codes for CSAGDRGASTEAFF.